This TCR beta chain was captured by sequencing in a study of T cells after yellow fever vaccination (dated by TCRdb to the late 2010s). In terms of the full investigation: The SMART-Seq v4 Ultra Low Input RNA kit was used to prepare libraries from fractions with low cell numbers. To follow T-cell clones before and after primary and booster YFV17D yellow fever vaccination, bulk TCR alpha and beta repertoires were sequenced over time. Blood samples were taken at several timepoints before and after primary and secondary immunization, and bulk PBMC replicates and cell subsets were isolated. Two healthy male donors, one aged 18 to 30 and one aged 30 to 40 years, were included in the cohort. On the study overall, not on this receptor specifically: Most clones expanded after primary vaccination (approximately 95% of CD4 and around 89% of CD8) were re-detected after the booster, suggesting that broad memory maintenance occurred. Compared with the primary T-cell response, the secondary T-cell response was faster but weaker, reaching its peak on day 5 rather than on day 15. A small fraction of clonotypes showed up in both the CD4 and CD8 compartments, probably as a result of convergent recombination. Computational filtering was required because FACS-sorted repertoires could contain abundant contaminating clonotypes from the bulk population. The study included only two donors, which limits how far the findings can be generalized.

In the case of this clonotype: What antigen it recognizes has not been identified. Per-base qualities were not stored, and no clone one base away is much larger.

The treatment or condition label, read with the paper, signifies: live attenuated yellow fever vaccine strain. Two biological replicates of bulk PBMCs were collected at each blood-draw timepoint. PBMCs were isolated from peripheral blood using a standard Ficoll-Paque protocol. RNA was extracted with TriZol from bulk PBMCs, CD4 and CD8 fractions, and dextramer-positive and dextramer-negative fractions. The CDR3 goes from the cysteine to the phenylalanine over 14 residues. Only the CDR3 DNA is retained, 42 bases long and in frame from the first base. V lost 7 bases and J lost 3 bases, and the count of bases not matched to a germline gene is 8. CDR1 is given as SQVTM and CDR2 as ANQGSEA, both from the germline V gene. The instrument was an Illumina NovaSeq 6000. Synthesis of TCR cDNA relied on 5'RACE template switching, a step that introduced a universal primer site along with unique molecular identifiers. Priming for cDNA synthesis came from both the TCR alpha and TCR beta constant segments. Libraries were amplified in two PCR steps, with sample barcodes and sequencing adapters added in the second step. Sequencing of libraries was done on Illumina HiSeq 2500 (2x100 bp) or NovaSeq (2x150 bp). The authors processed their data as follows. Demultiplexing of reads and collapsing into UMI consensus sequences were performed with MIGEC, and V(D)J alignment was carried out with MiXCR. Clonotypes responding to the vaccine were identified with edgeR on replicate PBMC samples, with the criteria of FDR below 0.01 and a log2 fold change above 5 up to day 15. CD4 or CD8 identity was assigned to each bulk clonotype according to whether the clonotype was present at higher abundance in the sequenced CD4 repertoire or the sequenced CD8 repertoire. TCRdb took the public reads, trimmed them with fastp at Q25, ran MiXCR for clone calling and kept in-frame beta chains. All rows with the same CDR3 protein become a single entry with the most common DNA and genes. The authors' filters were not applied to this entry. The sample profile shows hundreds of thousands of distinct CDR3 sequences; over 15% of them were found once. Roughly a sixth of the sample belongs to the ten largest clones.

The clonotype comes from a man aged 18-30 years who received the YFV17D yellow fever vaccine. This chain is built from TRBV29-1 and TRBJ2-3, and TRBD2 aligns with 9 junction nucleotides. The material sequenced was PBMCs, taken before the yellow fever booster vaccination. The DNA is TGCAGCGCTGCGGGAGGGGGGCGGACAGATACGCAGTATTTT. It codes for CSAAGGGRTDTQYF.